The 8 T cell receptor beta chains presented below share a single source sample, sequenced in a study of a mutant IDH1 vaccine in newly diagnosed glioma. Repertoires were generated with immunoSEQ multiplex PCR, while TCRdb's copy carries only in-frame clones and drops some. This sample has tens of thousands of clones; roughly 80% occur once, and the top ten carry approximately 4.1%. Time point: week 35, safety follow-up. In the vaccine, a single dose held 300 ug of the mutant IDH1 20-mer peptide, along with topical imiquimod. These receptors have no identified antigens. The sequencing used PBMCs, collected from a glioma patient whose treatment included an IDH1 peptide vaccine. The receptors were gathered from a man aged 25 to 45 with glioma.

As DNA, the CDR3 is TGCGCCAGCAGTGAGTCTCGTGGCGGGGAGGTCTACGAGCAGTACTTC. It translates to CASSESRGGEVYEQYF. This rearrangement joins TRBV10-1 to TRBJ2-7; D is perhaps TRBD2 (6 bases). Per germline, CDR1 WNHNN and CDR2 SYGVQD (reference sequence). CDR3 length: 16 residues. V was cut by 0 bases and J by 3 bases, with 15 bases left in between.

The chain joins TRBV5-1 to TRBJ1-1; D may be TRBD1 (5 bases). The CDR3 extends over 16 amino acids. Trimming cost V 5 bases and J 1 base, with 18 bases left between them. Per germline, CDR1 SGHRS and CDR2 YFSETQ. The CDR3 DNA reads as TGCGCCAGCAGAAAAGGGGAGGGTTGGAAGAACACTGAAGCTTTCTTT. Amino acids: CASRKGEGWKNTEAFF. Full variable domain (remainder filled in from reference TRBV5-1 and TRBJ1-1): KAGVTQTPRYLIKTRGQQVTLSCSPISGHRSVSWYQQTPGQGLQFLFEYFSETQRNKGNFPGRFSGRQFSNSRSEMNVSTLELGDSALYLCASRKGEGWKNTEAFFGQGTRLTVV.

The V and J genes are TRBV10-2 and TRBJ1-2, with 8 bases identical to TRBD1. J gave up 4 bases and V 5 bases, and 3 bases lay outside the gene matches. CDR1 is WSHSY, CDR2 SAAADI, per germline. The CDR3 totals 13 residues. CDR3 in DNA: TGCGCCAGCAGTCAGGGGGCTCTCTATGGCTACACCTTC. It translates to CASSQGALYGYTF.

V and J are TRBV27 and TRBJ2-5, with D uncertain. This CDR3 is built from 16 residues. Germline V lookup: CDR1 MNHEY, CDR2 SMNVEV (reference sequence). The V gene lost 8 bases and the J gene lost 5 bases, with 24 bases spanning the gap. CDR3 in DNA: TGTGCCAGCCGTATATCCTCCGGCTGGGGTAGGGAGACCCAGTACTTC. This gives the protein CASRISSGWGRETQYF.

A single count supports this clone. V and J are TRBV9 and TRBJ2-3, with D perhaps given as TRBD1 or TRBD2 (5 bases each). This CDR3 region has 16 residues. The V gene's germline CDR1 is SGDLS and CDR2 YYNGEE. Trimming removed 4 bases at V and 2 bases at J, with 17 bases between. The CDR3 bases are TGTGCCAGCAGCCAATTCGGGACCCCCTCCACAGATACGCAGTATTTT. This encodes CASSQFGTPSTDTQYF.

The chain combines TRBV28 with TRBJ2-7; TRBD1 matches 8 bases. Germline V gene sequence: CDR1 MDHEN, CDR2 SYDVKM. The CDR3 has 16 amino acids. The junction had 10 bases not matched to a gene; V was cut back by 3 bases and J by 3 bases. CDR3 in amino acids: CASSFPAGTGSYEQYF. CDR3 coding DNA: TGTGCCAGCAGTTTTCCCGCCGGGACAGGAAGCTACGAGCAGTACTTC.

V usage is TRBV5-5 and J usage is TRBJ2-7; 7 bases match TRBD1. The J segment lost 2 bases and the V segment lost 0 bases, leaving 8 bases of the junction unmatched. CDR1 is SGHKS, CDR2 YYEKEE, per germline (reference sequence). The CDR3 totals 16 residues. The CDR3 spells CASSLENRGDAYEQYF. The CDR3 nucleotides are TGTGCCAGCAGCTTGGAGAACAGGGGAGATGCCTACGAGCAGTACTTC.

This chain joins TRBV5-8 and TRBJ1-6, with 7 positions matching TRBD1. Per the germline V gene, CDR1 is SGHTS and CDR2 is YDEGEE. After removal of 0 bases from V and 8 bases from J, the junction contained 5 bases not matched to a gene. The CDR3 runs to 15 residues. CDR3: CASSLEAGGDSPLHF. CDR3 nucleotide sequence: TGTGCCAGCAGCTTGGAGGCAGGGGGTGATTCACCCCTCCACTTT.